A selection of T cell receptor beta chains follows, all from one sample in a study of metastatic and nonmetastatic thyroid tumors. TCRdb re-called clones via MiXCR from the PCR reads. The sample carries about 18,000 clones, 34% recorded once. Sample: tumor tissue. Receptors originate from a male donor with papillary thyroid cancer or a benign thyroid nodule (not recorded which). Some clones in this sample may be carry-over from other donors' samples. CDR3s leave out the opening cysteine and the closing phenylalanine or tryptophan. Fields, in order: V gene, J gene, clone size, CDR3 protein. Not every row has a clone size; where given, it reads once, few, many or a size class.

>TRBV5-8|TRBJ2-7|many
ASSFLGNYEQY
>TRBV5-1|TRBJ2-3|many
ASSREAVSYTDTQY
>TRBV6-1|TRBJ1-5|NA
ASRPPVQGLVAPQH
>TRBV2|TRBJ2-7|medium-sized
ASSAGLAGTYEQY
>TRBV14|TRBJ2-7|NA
ASSHRLARAPYEQY
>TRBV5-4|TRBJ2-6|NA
ASLAGSGANVLT
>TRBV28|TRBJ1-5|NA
ASSFGDGNQPQH
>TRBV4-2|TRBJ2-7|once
ASSQGEGQSAYEQY
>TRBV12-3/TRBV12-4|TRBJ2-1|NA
ASSLGAGGPGNEQF
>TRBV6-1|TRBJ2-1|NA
ASTDGLAGPNEQF
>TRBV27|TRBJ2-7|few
ASSFFKSGSRVFEQY
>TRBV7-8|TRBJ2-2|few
ASSLEGIQLF
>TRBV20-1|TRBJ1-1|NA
SAVSGRAGEINTEAF
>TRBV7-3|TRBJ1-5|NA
ASSLKYRAYSNQPQH
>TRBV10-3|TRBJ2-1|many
AISESLGNEQF
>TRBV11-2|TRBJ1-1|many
ASSLADSSRGAF
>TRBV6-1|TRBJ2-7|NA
ASSAPGTVNLEQY
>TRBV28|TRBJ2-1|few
ASSFGATSGPQAQF
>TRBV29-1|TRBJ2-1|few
SVEPRGGVSIQGRTYSYNEQF
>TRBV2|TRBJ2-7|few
ASCDSTDEQY
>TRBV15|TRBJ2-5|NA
ATSSRGETTLQETQY
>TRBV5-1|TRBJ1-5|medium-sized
ASSPGGGDSNQPQH
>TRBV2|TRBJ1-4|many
ASGTGTVEKLF
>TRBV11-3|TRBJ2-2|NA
ASSATQPGELF
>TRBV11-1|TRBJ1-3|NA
ASSRPPGTQGNTIY
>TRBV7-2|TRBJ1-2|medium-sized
ASSFTGTGNYGYT
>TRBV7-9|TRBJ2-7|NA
ASSVRGRCEQY
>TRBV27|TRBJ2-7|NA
ASIPGRAIEVPQY
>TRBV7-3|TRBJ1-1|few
ASSEQGTEAF
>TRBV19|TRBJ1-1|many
ASSTTKSGAF
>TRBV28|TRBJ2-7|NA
ASSSSGRNPYEQY
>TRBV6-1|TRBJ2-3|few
ASSQTGFIADTQY
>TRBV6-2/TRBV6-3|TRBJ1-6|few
ASGPGTGVSPLH
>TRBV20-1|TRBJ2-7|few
SAKTGTNRYEQY
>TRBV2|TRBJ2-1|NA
ASRGLAVGNEQF
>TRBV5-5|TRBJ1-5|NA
ASSLEPTYSNQPQH
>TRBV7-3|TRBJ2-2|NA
ASSLSPGNTGELF
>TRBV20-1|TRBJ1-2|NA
SSPTEGH
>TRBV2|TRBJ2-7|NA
ASSRNGHEQY
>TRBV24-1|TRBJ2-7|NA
ATSEGNEQY
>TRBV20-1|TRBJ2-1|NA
SCFAGGTQNNEQF
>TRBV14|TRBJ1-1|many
ASSQGLPTEAF
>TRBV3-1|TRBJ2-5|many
ASSQEGLAGGPRETQY
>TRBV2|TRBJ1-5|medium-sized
ASSGSNQPQH
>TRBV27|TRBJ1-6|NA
ASGRSGGKLPLH